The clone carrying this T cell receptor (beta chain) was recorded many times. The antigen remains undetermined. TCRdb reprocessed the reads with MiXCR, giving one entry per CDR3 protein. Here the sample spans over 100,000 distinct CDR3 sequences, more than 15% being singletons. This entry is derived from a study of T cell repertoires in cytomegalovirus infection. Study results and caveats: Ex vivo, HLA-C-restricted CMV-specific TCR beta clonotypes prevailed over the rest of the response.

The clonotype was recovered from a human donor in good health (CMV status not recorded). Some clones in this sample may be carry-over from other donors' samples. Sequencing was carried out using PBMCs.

The CDR3 nucleotides read TGTGCCACTTCCCGGGGGGAAGCAGATACGCAGTATTTT. This gives the protein CATSRGEADTQYF. The chain carries TRBV11-2 and TRBJ2-3, with 7 bases matching TRBD2. Germline-derived CDR1 and CDR2 are SGHAT and FQNNGV. The CDR3 length is 13 residues. V gave up 10 bases and J gave up 4 bases; unmatched junction bases: 8. The whole variable domain, filled in from reference TRBV11-2 and TRBJ2-3, reads EAGVAQSPRYKIIEKRQSVAFWCNPISGHATLYWYQQILGQGPKLLIQFQNNGVVDDSQLPKDRFSAERLKGVDSTLKIQPAKLEDSAVYLCATSRGEADTQYFGPGTRLTVL.